The rows below give T cell receptor beta chains drawn from one sample of a study of blood T cells in healthy people across ages. TCRdb independently ran MiXCR on the 5' RACE reads; one entry per CDR3 protein. This repertoire shows over 300,000 distinct CDR3 sequences, 45% to 65% found once; its top ten account for around 53%. Sequencing was carried out using blood. Source of these receptors: a man in his sixties in good health. The CDR3 runs from the conserved cysteine through the conserved F or W. D genes are given only for firm matches. Clone size is given for some rows only: seen once, a few or many times, or a class if the clone is expanded.

>TRBJ1-5|TRBV7-2|TRBD1|-
TGTGCCAGCAGCTTCGGGACAGGGATTAAGCCCCAGCATTTT
CASSFGTGIKPQHF
>TRBJ2-7|TRBV6-1|-|few
TGTGCCAGCAGTGAAAAAAGTTACGAGCAGTACTTC
CASSEKSYEQYF
>TRBJ2-3|TRBV6-5|-|-
TGTGCCAGCAGTTACGGAAGGATTGATACGCAGTATTTT
CASSYGRIDTQYF
>TRBJ1-3|TRBV20-1|-|-
TGCAGTGCTGACCCCGGGGGGGCGGGTGGAAACACCATATATTTT
CSADPGGAGGNTIYF
>TRBJ2-7|TRBV6-9|-|-
TGTGCCAGCGCCAGTCGGTCCGACGAGCAGTACTTC
CASASRSDEQYF
>TRBJ2-7|TRBV5-1|-|few
TGCGCCAGCAGCTTGCCGGAGAGTTCCTACGAGCAGTACTTC
CASSLPESSYEQYF
>TRBJ2-7|TRBV2|-|-
TGTGCCAGCATCTTGGGCGGTAGCGGTTACAATGAGCAGTACTTC
CASILGGSGYNEQYF
>TRBJ2-7|TRBV7-6|-|-
TGTGCCAGCAGTCCACAGGAAACCTACGAGCAGTACTTC
CASSPQETYEQYF
>TRBJ2-1|TRBV4-2|TRBD2|-
TGTGCCAGCAGCCATGATAGCGGGAGAGATAACAATGAGCAGTTCTTC
CASSHDSGRDNNEQFF
>TRBJ2-1|TRBV29-1|-|-
TGCAGCGTCGGAGACTACGGTTACGACTACAATGAGCAGTTCTTC
CSVGDYGYDYNEQFF
>TRBJ2-7|TRBV15|TRBD2|-
TGTGCCACCAGCAGAGGGGGACTAGCGGGAGGGGACTACGAGCAGTACTTC
CATSRGGLAGGDYEQYF
>TRBJ1-2|TRBV20-1|TRBD1|-
TGCAGTGCTAGGGTGGACAGGGCGTATGGCTACACCTTC
CSARVDRAYGYTF
>TRBJ1-1|TRBV7-3|TRBD1|few
TGTGCCAGCAGAGGAGGGGGCCAGAACACTGAAGCTTTCTTT
CASRGGGQNTEAFF
>TRBJ2-1|TRBV12-3/TRBV12-4|TRBD2|-
TGTGCCAGCAGCCCAACCCAGGCGGGGGGGCCTGCTGAGCAGTTCTTC
CASSPTQAGGPAEQFF
>TRBJ2-1|TRBV6-6|TRBD2|few
TGTGCCAGCAGTTACGGTGCGGGAGCCGTCAATGAGCAGTTCTTC
CASSYGAGAVNEQFF
>TRBJ2-1|TRBV3-1|-|-
TGTGCCAGCAGCCAGGACCCGGGATCTCGTTACAATGAGCAGTTCTTC
CASSQDPGSRYNEQFF
>TRBJ2-4|TRBV15|-|-
TGTGCCACCAGCAGAGGATGGGACATAGCCAAAAGCATTCAGTACTTC
CATSRGWDIAKSIQYF
>TRBJ1-1|TRBV4-3|-|-
TGCGCCAGCAGCCAAGTCCTACAGAGGACTGAAGCTTTCTTT
CASSQVLQRTEAFF
>TRBJ2-2|TRBV7-2|TRBD2|few
TGTGCCAGCAGCCGACTACTAGCGGGCTATGGCACCGGGGAGCTGTTTTTT
CASSRLLAGYGTGELFF
>TRBJ2-3|TRBV4-2|TRBD1|-
TGTGCCAGCAGCCCAGCTTCAACAGGGGGGACAGATACGCAGTATTTT
CASSPASTGGTDTQYF
>TRBJ2-5|TRBV10-3|TRBD1|few
TGTGCCATCAGTTTTGACAGGGGAGCGGGAGAGACCCAGTACTTC
CAISFDRGAGETQYF
>TRBJ2-7|TRBV20-1|-|-
TGCAGTGCTAGAGGTCACTACGAGCAGTACTTC
CSARGHYEQYF
>TRBJ2-5|TRBV29-1|-|-
TGCAGCGCCCTCGGAACAGGGAAACAAGAGACCCAGTACTTC
CSALGTGKQETQYF
>TRBJ2-7|TRBV20-1|-|-
TGCAGTGCCAGAACAGGGCTAATTTACGAGCAGTACTTC
CSARTGLIYEQYF
>TRBJ2-2|TRBV2|TRBD2|-
TGTGCCAGCGAAGAGTCGGGACTAGCGGGACCCGGCCCGAACACCGGGGAGCTGTTTTTT
CASEESGLAGPGPNTGELFF
>TRBJ2-1|TRBV6-6|TRBD2|-
TGTGCCAGCAGTTACTCATCGCTGCGGGAGTTTTCCAATGAGCAGTTCTTC
CASSYSSLREFSNEQFF
>TRBJ2-2|TRBV2|TRBD1|-
TGTGCCAGCTGGCAGGGGGCGCGAGGCGGGGAGCTGTTTTTT
CASWQGARGGELFF
>TRBJ2-1|TRBV6-2/TRBV6-3|-|-
TGTGCCAGCAGTTTTGCAGCGGCCAGCTCCTACAATGAGCAGTTCTTC
CASSFAAASSYNEQFF
>TRBJ1-6|TRBV7-6|-|-
TGTGCCAGCAGCTTAGTGGACAATTCACCCCTCCACTTT
CASSLVDNSPLHF
>TRBJ2-5|TRBV12-3/TRBV12-4|-|many
TGTGCCAGCAGTTTCGGAAACCCCCAAGAGACCCAGTACTTC
CASSFGNPQETQYF
>TRBJ2-3|TRBV20-1|-|-
TGCAGTGCTAGCGACAGGATGACAGATACGCAGTATTTT
CSASDRMTDTQYF
>TRBJ2-7|TRBV29-1|TRBD1|few
TGCAGCGTAGAGGGGACAGCCTACGAGCAGTACTTC
CSVEGTAYEQYF
>TRBJ2-3|TRBV15|TRBD2|many
TGTGCCACCAGCAACCCTGGGACTAGCGGGAGGGGAGATACGCAGTATTTT
CATSNPGTSGRGDTQYF
>TRBJ1-2|TRBV7-9|-|-
TGTGCCAGCAGCTTAGGGCCCTATGGCTACACCTTC
CASSLGPYGYTF
>TRBJ2-7|TRBV3-1|-|-
TGTGCCAGCAGCCATCGGACTCTCACCTACGAGCAGTACTTC
CASSHRTLTYEQYF
>TRBJ2-1|TRBV29-1|-|-
TGCAGCGTTCCCCAAGGACACAGATACAATGAGCAGTTCTTC
CSVPQGHRYNEQFF
>TRBJ2-7|TRBV20-1|-|-
TGCAGTGCTAGCAGTGCCCGAGTAGCCTACGAGCAGTACTTC
CSASSARVAYEQYF
>TRBJ2-5|TRBV28|-|few
TGTGCAGCGAGGGGCCTAGCGAAAGAGGAGACCCAGTACTTC
CAARGLAKEETQYF
>TRBJ2-3|TRBV6-5|-|few
TGTGCCAGCAGCCAGGGGAGGCGGGATACGCAGTATTTT
CASSQGRRDTQYF
>TRBJ2-7|TRBV4-3|-|-
TGCGCCAGCAGCCACTCCGGGGGACAGCACGAGCAGTACTTC
CASSHSGGQHEQYF
>TRBJ1-2|TRBV6-6|-|-
TGTGCCAGCAGCCTTAGCACCTCTGGCGGCTACACCTTC
CASSLSTSGGYTF
>TRBJ2-7|TRBV7-2|-|once
TGTGCCAGCAGCCCGTCATGGGTCACCTACGAGCAGTACTTC
CASSPSWVTYEQYF
>TRBJ2-1|TRBV11-2|-|-
TGTGCCAGCAGCCACGTAGGGGGGACCCACCGCAATGAGCAGTTCTTC
CASSHVGGTHRNEQFF
>TRBJ1-2|TRBV28|TRBD1|-
TGTGCCACCACCGGGACAGGGATTGGCTACACCTTC
CATTGTGIGYTF
>TRBJ2-7|TRBV2|-|-
TGTGCCAGCAAACTTACACCGGGACTGGGAGTGTACGAGCAGTACTTC
CASKLTPGLGVYEQYF
>TRBJ2-1|TRBV27|-|-
TGTGCCAGCAGTTTTCTGGACAGAAATGAGCAGTTCTTC
CASSFLDRNEQFF
>TRBJ2-3|TRBV21-1|-|once
TGTGCCAGCAGCAAACTCCGGGAGGGGGCAACGGATACGCAGTATTTT
CASSKLREGATDTQYF
>TRBJ2-6|TRBV20-1|-|-
TGCAGTGCTACCCGACTCGGCTCTGGGGCCAACGTCCTGACTTTC
CSATRLGSGANVLTF
>TRBJ2-7|TRBV7-9|-|-
TGTGCCAGCAGCTTCGGGACACCCTACGAGCAGTACTTC
CASSFGTPYEQYF
>TRBJ2-1|TRBV9|-|few
TGTGCCAGCAGCGTAGGGGCAGGGGTAAACAATGAGCAGTTCTTC
CASSVGAGVNNEQFF